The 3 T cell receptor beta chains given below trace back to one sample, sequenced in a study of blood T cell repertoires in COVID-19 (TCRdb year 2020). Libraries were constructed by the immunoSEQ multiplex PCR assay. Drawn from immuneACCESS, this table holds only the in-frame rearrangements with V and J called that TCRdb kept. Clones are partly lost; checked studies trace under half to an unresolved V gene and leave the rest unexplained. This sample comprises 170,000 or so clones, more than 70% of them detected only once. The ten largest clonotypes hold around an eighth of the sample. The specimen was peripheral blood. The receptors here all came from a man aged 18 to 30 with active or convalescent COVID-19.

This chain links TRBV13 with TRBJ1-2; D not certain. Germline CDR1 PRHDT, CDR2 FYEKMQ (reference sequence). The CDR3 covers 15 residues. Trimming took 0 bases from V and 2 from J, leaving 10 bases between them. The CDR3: CASSLGRPTNYGYTF. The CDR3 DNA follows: TGTGCCAGCAGCTTAGGCCGACCGACAAACTATGGCTACACCTTC.

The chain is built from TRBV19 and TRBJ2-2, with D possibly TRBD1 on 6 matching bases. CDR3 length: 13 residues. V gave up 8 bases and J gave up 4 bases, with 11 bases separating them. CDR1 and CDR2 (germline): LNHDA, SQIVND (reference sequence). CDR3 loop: CASGKGGTGELFF. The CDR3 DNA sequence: TGTGCCAGTGGAAAAGGGGGCACCGGGGAGCTGTTTTTT.

The CDR3 protein is CASSYRQGVQPQHF. In DNA form, the CDR3 reads TGTGCCAGCAGTTACCGGCAGGGGGTTCAGCCCCAGCATTTT. This rearrangement joins TRBV6-2 or TRBV6-3 to TRBJ1-5; 7 bases agree with TRBD1. Germline values: CDR1 MNHEY, CDR2 SVGEGT. The CDR3 covers 14 residues. The V and J ends lost 2 bases and 6 bases, in that order; junction bases with no gene match: 4.